The next 22 T cell receptor beta chains were all read from a single sample in a study of OX40 agonist ivuxolimab in advanced cancers. Profiled with immunoSEQ multiplex PCR; TCRdb holds only in-frame clones, not every one. The sample carries around 86,000 clones, approximately 90% recorded once. Source: CD4+ or CD8+ T cells sorted from blood, taken in a trial of the OX40 agonist ivuxolimab. The receptors here all came from an adult with an advanced solid tumor such as melanoma, head and neck, liver or kidney cancer.

The V call is TRBV6-1, the J call TRBJ2-7, with 10 bases matching TRBD1. CDR3 length: 15 amino acids. Germline values: CDR1 MNHNS, CDR2 SASEGT. The V gene end was trimmed by 5 bases and the J gene end by 4 bases; junction bases not matched to a gene: 8. CDR3 region: CASSSPGQGSYEQYF. CDR3 nucleotides: TGTGCCAGCAGTAGTCCGGGACAGGGGAGTTACGAGCAGTACTTC.

This chain uses TRBV27 with TRBJ1-4, with no clear D. Between the trimmed V and J ends, which lost 5 bases and 7 bases, there was a span of 17 bases. The CDR3 spans 15 residues. Germline assignment: CDR1 MNHEY and CDR2 SMNVEV (reference sequence). CDR3 amino acids: CASSPPGELIEKLFF. The CDR3 DNA is TGTGCCAGCAGTCCCCCCGGGGAATTAATTGAAAAACTGTTTTTT.

The chain couples TRBV19 to TRBJ1-5; D may be TRBD1 (6 bases). Germline CDR1 is LNHDA and CDR2 is SQIVND (reference sequence). V was pared by 9 bases and J by 4 bases, with 16 bases between. The CDR3 is 14 amino acids. CDR3: CASTPRGLNQPQHF. The CDR3 DNA is TGTGCCAGCACTCCGAGGGGGTTAAATCAGCCCCAGCATTTT.

The CDR3: CASSPGWEPRVYGYTF. The CDR3, as DNA: TGTGCCAGCTCACCAGGGTGGGAGCCGCGTGTCTATGGCTACACCTTC. The chain uses TRBV18 and TRBJ1-2, with D unclear. The CDR3 has 16 residues. Germline CDR1 KGHSH, CDR2 LQKENI. V gave up 2 bases and J gave up 4 bases, with 17 bases separating them.

The genes are TRBV30 and TRBJ2-2; TRBD2 matches at 8 bases. CDR1 GTSNPN and CDR2 SVGIG come from the germline V gene (reference sequence). The CDR3 runs to 15 residues. V dropped 0 bases and J dropped 3; count of bases not matched to a gene: 3. In DNA, the CDR3 is TGTGCCTGGAGTGTTTTAGCGGGACACACCGGGGAGCTGTTTTTT. Its protein product is CAWSVLAGHTGELFF.

The rearrangement links TRBV2 to TRBJ1-2, with a possible D match to TRBD1 (5 bases). This CDR3 is 16 amino acids long. Germline CDR1 reads SNHLY; CDR2 reads FYNNEI. The V end was cut by 7 bases, the J end by 8 bases, with 26 bases between. This CDR3 reads CASNKGGQGARSGYTF. CDR3 coding DNA: TGTGCCAGCAATAAAGGCGGGCAGGGAGCTCGGTCAGGCTACACCTTC.

The chain is built from TRBV19 and TRBJ2-7, with 10 bases fitting TRBD2. Trimming took 5 bases from V and 3 from J; bases not matched to a gene: 7. The CDR3 is 15 residues long. Per germline, CDR1 LNHDA and CDR2 SQIVND (reference sequence). The CDR3 sequence is CASSVGTSVIYEQYF. For the CDR3, the DNA is TGTGCCAGTAGTGTGGGGACTAGCGTCATCTACGAGCAGTACTTC. The whole variable domain, remainder taken from reference TRBV19 and TRBJ2-7, is DGGITQSPKYLFRKEGQNVTLSCEQNLNHDAMYWYRQDPGQGLRLIYYSQIVNDFQKGDIAEGYSVSREKKESFPLTVTSAQKNPTAFYLCASSVGTSVIYEQYFGPGTRLTVT.

The chain employs TRBV21-1 and TRBJ1-2. TRBV21-1 is a recognized pseudogene. The CDR3 covers 14 residues. The CDR3 DNA is TGTGCCAGCAGCAAAACGGCTCCAGCGGGAGGCTACACCTTC. Translation gives CASSKTAPAGGYTF.

This clone has only one observation. V is TRBV14 and J is TRBJ2-3, with 8 bases identical to TRBD1. This CDR3 is built from 15 residues. From germline, CDR1 is SGHDN and CDR2 FVKESK. The trim removed 4 bases at V and 3 bases at J, leaving 6 bases unmatched. In DNA form, the CDR3 reads TGTGCCAGCAGCCTCTGGACAGGGAGGACAGATACGCAGTATTTT. It encodes CASSLWTGRTDTQYF.

The chain uses TRBV6-5 and TRBJ2-5, with D perhaps matching TRBD2 (6 bases). Trimming removed 7 bases from V and 7 bases from J, with 19 bases in between. The CDR3 sequence is 14 residues long. Germline lookup yields CDR1 MNHEY and CDR2 SVGAGI. CDR3 protein: CASKPAPMRGTQYF. CDR3 in DNA: TGTGCCAGCAAACCCGCACCGATGCGGGGGACCCAGTACTTC.

The chain carries TRBV6-5 and TRBJ2-1; 7 positions match TRBD2. This CDR3 has 13 amino acids. Germline CDR1 reads MNHEY; CDR2 reads SVGAGI. After removal of 6 bases from V and 7 bases from J, the junction contained 6 bases not matched to a gene. The CDR3 nucleotides are TGTGCCAGCAGACCCGTGGGGGGGAATGAGCAGTTCTTC. Protein product: CASRPVGGNEQFF.

The rearrangement uses TRBV5-5 and TRBJ2-5; 13 nucleotides line up with TRBD2. The germline V gene has CDR1 SGHKS and CDR2 YYEKEE (reference sequence). J lost 5 bases, V lost 3 bases, and 7 bases had no gene match. This CDR3 has 16 residues. DNA for the CDR3: TGTGCCAGCAGCTGGACTAGCGGGAGCGGGGGGGAGACCCAGTACTTC. Translating it yields CASSWTSGSGGETQYF.

The genes are TRBV11-3 and TRBJ2-2; the D is unclear. The CDR3 consists of 14 residues. Germline V lookup: CDR1 SGHNT, CDR2 YENEEA. V was clipped by 5 bases and J by 5 bases, with 12 bases between them. CDR3 nucleotide sequence: TGTGCCAGCAGCCTACCAGTGAGGACCGGGGAGCTGTTTTTT. It is translated as CASSLPVRTGELFF.

The CDR3 here is CASSPGTRLTQYF. CDR3 coding DNA: TGTGCCAGCAGTCCCGGGACTAGGTTGACCCAGTACTTC. The chain carries TRBV6-5 and TRBJ2-5, with 8 bases lining up with TRBD2. V lost 5 bases and J lost 7; bases outside the gene matches: 6. Germline lookup yields CDR1 MNHEY and CDR2 SVGAGI. The CDR3 runs 13 residues.

The table lists this clone with a count of one. This chain connects TRBV5-1 to TRBJ2-3; no definite D call. In germline, CDR1 is SGHRS, CDR2 YFSETQ. The V gene lost 0 bases and the J gene lost 1 base, with 12 bases spanning the gap. The CDR3 extends over 16 amino acids. Here the CDR3 reads CASSLVSDLRTDTQYF. CDR3 DNA: TGCGCCAGCAGCTTGGTCTCAGACTTACGCACAGATACGCAGTATTTT. The entire variable domain, with the rest obtained from reference TRBV5-1 and TRBJ2-3, is as follows: KAGVTQTPRYLIKTRGQQVTLSCSPISGHRSVSWYQQTPGQGLQFLFEYFSETQRNKGNFPGRFSGRQFSNSRSEMNVSTLELGDSALYLCASSLVSDLRTDTQYFGPGTRLTVL.

The rearrangement links TRBV18 to TRBJ1-3; weak D call: TRBD1 (5 bases). This CDR3 has 15 amino acids. Looked up from germline, CDR1 is KGHSH and CDR2 is LQKENI. The ends were cut back, 1 base at V and 8 bases at J, with 15 bases in the middle. The CDR3 loop reads CASSPLWDGWDTIYF. CDR3 coding DNA: TGTGCCAGCTCACCACTTTGGGACGGCTGGGACACCATATATTTT.

V is TRBV29-1 and J is TRBJ2-1, with D possibly being TRBD2 (6 bases). The CDR3 is made up of 15 amino acids. With 6 bases removed from V and 1 base from J, the gap between germline ends came to 16 bases. CDR1 is SQVTM, CDR2 ANQGSEA, per germline. In DNA form, the CDR3 reads TGCAGCGTGCGGCCCCTAGCGTCGTCCTACAATGAGCAGTTCTTC. Translating gives CSVRPLASSYNEQFF.

This clone was recorded once. V usage is TRBV27 and J usage is TRBJ1-5; TRBD1 aligns across 7 bases. The V segment lost 5 bases and the J segment 6 bases; nucleotides outside the gene matches: 10. The CDR3 sequence is 15 residues long. The V gene's germline CDR1 is MNHEY and CDR2 SMNVEV (reference sequence). CDR3 in amino acids: CASSPYRGSGQPQHF. The CDR3 region has the DNA TGTGCCAGCAGTCCATACAGGGGATCAGGTCAGCCCCAGCATTTT.

The CDR3, as DNA: TGCGCCAGCAGCTGGGCACGCACTAGCGGGAGGTGGGATGAGCAGTTCTTC. Translated: CASSWARTSGRWDEQFF. The J gene is TRBJ2-1, the V gene TRBV5-1; TRBD2 aligns across 12 bases. Looked up from germline, CDR1 is SGHRS and CDR2 is YFSETQ. The CDR3 sequence is 17 residues long. Trimming cost V 3 bases and J 8 bases; bases outside gene matches: 12.

V gene TRBV7-2 combines with J gene TRBJ2-7, with 7 bases aligning to TRBD2. This CDR3 is built from 15 residues. Germline V gene sequence: CDR1 SGHTA, CDR2 FQGNSA. J lost 3 bases, V lost 1 base, and 6 bases had no gene match. In nucleotides, the CDR3 is TGTGCCAGCAGCTTAGGTCCCGGGAGGATCTACGAGCAGTACTTC. Protein sequence: CASSLGPGRIYEQYF.

The J gene is TRBJ2-3, the V gene TRBV18, with 8 bases lining up with TRBD2. This CDR3 has 15 amino acids. Germline CDR1 and CDR2: KGHSH and LQKENI. Trimming at V came to 4 bases and at J to 1 base, leaving 4 bases not matched to a gene. The DNA of the CDR3 is TGTGCCAGCTCACTTAGCGGGACCCGCACAGATACGCAGTATTTT. Protein: CASSLSGTRTDTQYF.

The rearrangement joins TRBV4-1 to TRBJ2-1; 11 bases match TRBD2. CDR3 length: 16 amino acids. CDR1 MGHRA and CDR2 YSYEKL come from the germline V gene. V trimming: 1 base; J trimming: 3 bases; junction bases outside the gene matches: 2. CDR3 in amino acids: CASSQATSGSYNEQFF. CDR3 nucleotides: TGCGCCAGCAGCCAAGCAACTAGCGGGAGCTACAATGAGCAGTTCTTC.